The source of this T cell receptor (beta chain) is a study of blood T cell repertoires in COVID-19. The data were produced by immunoSEQ multiplex PCR, yet TCRdb's version contains in-frame clones alone and is incomplete. The sample contains 90,000 to 120,000 clones, around nine tenths of which appear only once. Germline V gene lookup returns CDR1 MDHEN and CDR2 SYDVKM. The CDR3 is made up of 15 amino acids. V lost 4 bases, J lost 8 bases, and 8 bases stayed unmatched. This clonotype originated in a human donor in a cohort sampled during active COVID-19. V and J are TRBV28 and TRBJ1-4; 9 positions match TRBD1. Sequenced material: peripheral blood. CDR3 residues: CASSSPGQGREKLFF. The CDR3 DNA reads TGTGCCAGCAGTTCTCCGGGACAGGGACGGGAAAAACTGTTTTTT. The entire variable domain, with the rest obtained from reference TRBV28 and TRBJ1-4, is as follows: DVKVTQSSRYLVKRTGEKVFLECVQDMDHENMFWYRQDPGLGLRLIYFSYDVKMKEKGDIPEGYSVSREKKERFSLILESASTNQTSMYLCASSSPGQGREKLFFGSGTQLSVL.